Each of the 15 T cell receptor beta chains below was sequenced from the same sample in a study of sequential checkpoint blockade in melanoma. Clones were read by immunoSEQ multiplex PCR, and TCRdb kept only the in-frame ones, dropping some. The sample includes under 20,000 clones, about three fifths of them seen just once. Treatment denoted: randomized to nivolumab then ipilimumab (arm A) or the reverse (arm B). The sequences come from CD8+ T cells sorted from blood (inferred from file names), collected from a patient given nivolumab and ipilimumab in sequence. Receptors were obtained from a human donor with melanoma.

The chain is built from TRBV29-1 and TRBJ2-1; D remains ambiguous. Germline lookup yields CDR1 SQVTM and CDR2 ANQGSEA. This CDR3 is 15 amino acids long. V was trimmed by 6 bases and J by 2 bases, leaving 17 bases between them. This CDR3 is CSVLAVPATYNEQFF. CDR3 nucleotide sequence: TGCAGCGTCCTGGCGGTGCCAGCGACCTACAATGAGCAGTTCTTC.

This clone occurred once. The chain is built from TRBV30 and TRBJ1-1; the D gene is possibly TRBD1 (5 bases). Trimming removed 0 bases from V and 1 base from J, with 15 bases in between. The CDR3 loop spans 16 amino acids. Looked up from germline, CDR1 is GTSNPN and CDR2 is SVGIG (reference sequence). Here the CDR3 reads CAWSVEPQGGNTEAFF. In DNA form, the CDR3 reads TGTGCCTGGAGTGTAGAGCCCCAGGGAGGGAACACTGAAGCTTTCTTT.

The sample holds a few counts of this clone. This rearrangement joins TRBV11-2 to TRBJ2-7, with D uncertain. V gave up 3 bases and J gave up 2 bases, with 8 bases separating them. CDR1 and CDR2 from the germline V gene are SGHAT and FQNNGV. The CDR3 consists of 13 residues. Here the CDR3 reads CASSFGLPYEQYF. CDR3 coding DNA: TGTGCCAGCAGCTTCGGTCTTCCCTACGAGCAGTACTTC.

This clone has a single count. This rearrangement joins TRBV19 to TRBJ1-2; possibly TRBD1 for D (6 bases). The germline gives CDR1 LNHDA, CDR2 SQIVND (reference sequence). This CDR3 contains 14 residues. V was cut by 10 bases and J by 6 bases, with 21 bases left in between. The CDR3 is CATQPNTGWDGYTF. The CDR3 region has the DNA TGTGCCACCCAACCCAATACAGGGTGGGATGGCTACACCTTC.

This clone was seen a handful of times. J is TRBJ1-2 and V is TRBV7-9, with 8 positions matching TRBD1. This CDR3 is 15 amino acids long. The V segment lost 4 bases and the J segment 2 bases; nucleotides outside the gene matches: 6. The germline V gene has CDR1 SEHNR and CDR2 FQNEAQ (reference sequence). CDR3: CASSYTRQGNYGYTF. The CDR3 nucleotides read TGTGCCAGCAGCTACACCCGACAGGGGAACTATGGCTACACCTTC.

This sequence joins TRBV5-5 and TRBJ1-1, with D perhaps matching TRBD1 (6 bases). V dropped 4 bases and J dropped 3 bases, with 10 bases sitting between them. Germline lookup yields CDR1 SGHKS and CDR2 YYEKEE (reference sequence). The CDR3 has 13 residues. CDR3: CASSLGHHTEAFF. In DNA, the CDR3 is TGTGCCAGCAGCCTGGGACATCACACTGAAGCTTTCTTT. Based on the CDR3 plus reference TRBV5-5 and TRBJ1-1, the full variable domain is DAGVTQSPTHLIKTRGQQVTLRCSPISGHKSVSWYQQVLGQGPQFIFQYYEKEERGRGNFPDRFSARQFPNYSSELNVNALLLGDSALYLCASSLGHHTEAFFGQGTRLTVV.

J is TRBJ2-1 and V is TRBV13; 9 bases map to TRBD2. CDR3 length: 14 residues. Germline V CDR1 and CDR2: PRHDT, FYEKMQ (reference sequence). V trimming: 7 bases; J trimming: 7 bases; junction bases outside the gene matches: 8. For the CDR3, the DNA is TGTGCCAGCATGCTAGCGGGGACTCAAAATGAGCAGTTCTTC. This codes for CASMLAGTQNEQFF.

This clone was seen more than once but under ten times. The chain is built from TRBV7-8 and TRBJ2-2; 8 bases map to TRBD1. V was pared by 5 bases and J by 2 bases, with 1 base of the junction left unmatched. The CDR3 is 14 amino acids. Germline lookup yields CDR1 SGHVS and CDR2 FQNEAQ. The CDR3, as DNA: TGTGCCAGCAGCGGACAGGGAAACACCGGGGAGCTGTTTTTT. It yields the protein CASSGQGNTGELFF.

This chain links TRBV28 with TRBJ1-1; the match to TRBD1 covers 11 bases. V was clipped by 7 bases and J by 3 bases; unmatched bases: 4. Germline V CDR1 and CDR2: MDHEN, SYDVKM. The CDR3 is made up of 14 amino acids. The chain's CDR3 is CASTRDRGDTEAFF. The CDR3, as DNA: TGTGCCAGCACCCGGGACAGGGGGGACACTGAAGCTTTCTTT.

This clone has a handful of counts. For the CDR3, the DNA is TGTGCCTGGAGTGCCCCTTTCATAACCGGGACTGCGGTGGTATCCCTCCACTTT. It translates to CAWSAPFITGTAVVSLHF. The chain recombines TRBV30 with TRBJ1-6, with D possibly matching TRBD1 (5 bases). Trimming shortened V by 1 base and J by 14 bases, and 30 bases separated the two germline ends. The CDR3 is made up of 18 amino acids. Germline V gene lookup returns CDR1 GTSNPN and CDR2 SVGIG (reference sequence).

This chain uses TRBV19 with TRBJ1-1; no clear D gene. V shed 7 bases and J shed 5 bases, with 8 bases lying between them. Looked up from germline, CDR1 is LNHDA and CDR2 is SQIVND (reference sequence). The CDR3 loop spans 11 amino acids. The CDR3 region has the DNA TGTGCCAGTATATGGAGGACTGAAGCTTTCTTT. Encoded protein: CASIWRTEAFF.

The V call is TRBV9, the J call TRBJ1-1, with TRBD1 matching over 8 bases. The CDR3 contains 15 residues. Germline assignment: CDR1 SGDLS and CDR2 YYNGEE. Losses at the gene ends were 0 bases for V and 5 bases for J; bases not matched to a gene: 6. The CDR3 region has the DNA TGTGCCAGCAGCGTAGTTCAGGGGGCACGGACTGAAGCTTTCTTT. It specifies CASSVVQGARTEAFF.

V is TRBV9 and J is TRBJ2-7; TRBD1 aligns across 12 bases. Germline loops: CDR1 SGDLS, CDR2 YYNGEE. Losses at the gene ends were 3 bases for V and 5 bases for J; bases not matched to a gene: 15. The CDR3 runs to 18 residues. CDR3 nucleotide sequence: TGTGCCAGCAGCGAACAGAGATTTCCGGGACAGGGGGCGGACGAGCAGTACTTC. Its translation: CASSEQRFPGQGADEQYF.

In this sample, this clone turned up a few times. The sample holds other DNA sequences that translate to the same CDR3. The chain has TRBV9 and TRBJ1-1; tentatively, D is TRBD1 (5 bases). V lost 0 bases, J lost 2 bases, and 8 bases lay in between. Germline CDR1 reads SGDLS; CDR2 reads YYNGEE. This CDR3 region has 14 residues. The CDR3 region has the DNA TGTGCCAGCAGCGTAGTGGGGGGAAACACTGAAGCTTTCTTT. Amino acids: CASSVVGGNTEAFF.

The chain combines TRBV9 with TRBJ2-1; 7 bases align to TRBD2. Germline CDR1 reads SGDLS; CDR2 reads YYNGEE. Trimming removed 0 bases from V and 4 bases from J; junction bases left unmatched: 7. CDR3 size: 16 residues. The CDR3 DNA reads as TGTGCCAGCAGCGTAGACAGCGGGAACATTTACAATGAGCAGTTCTTC. Translating it yields CASSVDSGNIYNEQFF.